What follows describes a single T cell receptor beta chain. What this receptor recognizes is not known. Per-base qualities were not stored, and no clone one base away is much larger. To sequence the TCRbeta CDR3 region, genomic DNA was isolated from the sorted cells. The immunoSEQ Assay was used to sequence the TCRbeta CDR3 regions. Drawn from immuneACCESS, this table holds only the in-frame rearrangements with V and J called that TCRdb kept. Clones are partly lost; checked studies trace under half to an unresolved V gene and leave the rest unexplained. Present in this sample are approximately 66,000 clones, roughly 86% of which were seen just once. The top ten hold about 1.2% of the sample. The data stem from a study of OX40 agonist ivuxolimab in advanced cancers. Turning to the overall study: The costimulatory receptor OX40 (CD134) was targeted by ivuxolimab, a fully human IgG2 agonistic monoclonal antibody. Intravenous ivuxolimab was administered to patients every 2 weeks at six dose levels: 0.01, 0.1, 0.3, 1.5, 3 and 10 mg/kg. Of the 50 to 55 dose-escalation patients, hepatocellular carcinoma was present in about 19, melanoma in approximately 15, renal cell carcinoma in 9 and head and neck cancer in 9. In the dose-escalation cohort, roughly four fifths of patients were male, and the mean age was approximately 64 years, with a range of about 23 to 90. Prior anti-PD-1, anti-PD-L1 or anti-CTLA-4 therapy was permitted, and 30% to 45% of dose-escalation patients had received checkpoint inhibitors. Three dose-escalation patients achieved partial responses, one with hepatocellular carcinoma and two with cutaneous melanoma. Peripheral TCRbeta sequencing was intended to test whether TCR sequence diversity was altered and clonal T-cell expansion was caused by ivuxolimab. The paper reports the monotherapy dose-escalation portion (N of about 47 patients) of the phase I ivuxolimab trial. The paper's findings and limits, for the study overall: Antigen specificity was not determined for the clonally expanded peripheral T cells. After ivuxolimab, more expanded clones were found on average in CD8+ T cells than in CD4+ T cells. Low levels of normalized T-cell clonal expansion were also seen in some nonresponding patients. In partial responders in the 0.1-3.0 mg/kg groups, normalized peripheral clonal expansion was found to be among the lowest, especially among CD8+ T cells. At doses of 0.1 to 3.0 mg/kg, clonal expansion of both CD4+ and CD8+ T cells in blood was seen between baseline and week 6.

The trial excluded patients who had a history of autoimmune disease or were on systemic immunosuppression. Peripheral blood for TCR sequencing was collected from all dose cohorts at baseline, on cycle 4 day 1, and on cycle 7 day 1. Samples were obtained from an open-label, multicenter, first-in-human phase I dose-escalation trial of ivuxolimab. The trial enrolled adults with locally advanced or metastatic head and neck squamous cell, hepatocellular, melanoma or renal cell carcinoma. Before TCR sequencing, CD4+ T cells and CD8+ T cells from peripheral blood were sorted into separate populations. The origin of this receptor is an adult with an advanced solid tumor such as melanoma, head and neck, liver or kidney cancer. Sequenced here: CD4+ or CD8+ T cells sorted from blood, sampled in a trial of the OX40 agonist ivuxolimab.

The CDR3 is CASSKGGGRNTEAFF. The DNA is as follows: TGTGCCAGCAGCAAAGGGGGCGGAAGGAACACTGAAGCTTTCTTT. The chain is made from TRBV7-6 and TRBJ1-1, with 7 bases in between that match TRBD1. Sequences SGHVS (CDR1) and FNYEAQ (CDR2) are obtained from the germline V gene. Relative to germline, V is missing 5 bases and J is missing 1 base, with 7 bases of the junction outside any gene match. Its CDR3 holds 15 amino acids, cysteine through phenylalanine. The read is trimmed to its CDR3 DNA, 45 bases read in frame from base 1.